This T cell receptor (beta chain) was captured by sequencing in a study of shared clonotypes between healthy human individuals. Germline CDR1 SGHRS, CDR2 YFSETQ. V lost 3 bases and J 3 bases, leaving 12 bases between the germline ends. This CDR3 has 15 amino acids. Only in-frame clones appear in the TCRdb table, and some are missing; sequencing was by immunoSEQ multiplex PCR. Seen here are about 2.4 million clones, under 95% observed once, and the top ten hold 0.35% to 0.45%. This chain joins TRBV5-1 and TRBJ1-4; possibly TRBD1 for D (5 bases). Sequences were obtained from naive CD4+ T cells from PBMCs. The subset was: CD45RA+ positively selected. This TCR was recovered from a man between 18 and 35 years old in good health. Some clones in this sample may be carry-over from other donors' samples. In DNA form, the CDR3 reads TGCGCCAGCAGCTACGGGGACGGATCTAATGAAAAACTGTTTTTT. Its protein product is CASSYGDGSNEKLFF. Together with reference TRBV5-1 and TRBJ1-4, the CDR3 gives the full variable domain: KAGVTQTPRYLIKTRGQQVTLSCSPISGHRSVSWYQQTPGQGLQFLFEYFSETQRNKGNFPGRFSGRQFSNSRSEMNVSTLELGDSALYLCASSYGDGSNEKLFFGSGTQLSVL.